A single sample is the source of the 24 T cell receptor beta chains below, sequenced in a study of T cell clonality in common variable immunodeficiency (dated by TCRdb to between 2014 and 2017). Library preparation employed the immunoSEQ multiplex PCR assay. Here the immuneACCESS table is served through TCRdb, limited to in-frame sequences with V and J called. Missing clones are a known gap in these copies; in checked studies unresolved V genes cover under half, and the rest lacks a known reason. In this sample the table shows some 14,000 clones, and no singletons are among them. In total, the top ten clones hold more than 7% of the sample. Broader findings and caveats from the paper: Fewer deletions and N-nucleotide insertions were reportedly observed in CVID TCRbeta sequences, and highly modified clones with 13 or more V deletions were reportedly absent from CVID TCRbeta sequences.

The antigens for these receptors are not known. The sequencing sample was made of peripheral blood mononuclear cells. The source of these receptors is a human donor with common variable immunodeficiency.

This clone is labeled as medium-sized (0.01 to 0.1%). The read finishes 3 residues shy of the CDR3 end, and the germline J gene is used to complete it. The chain carries TRBV2 and TRBJ2-7; no reliable D call. Trimming removed 4 bases at V and 2 bases at J, with 9 bases between. Germline lookup yields CDR1 SNHLY and CDR2 FYNNEI. The CDR3 length is 13 residues. The CDR3 sequence is CASSGIGPYEQYF. The sequenced CDR3 bases are TGTGCCAGCAGTGGGATAGGGCCCTACGAG.

This clone turned up a few times. From the germline J gene comes the end of the CDR3, since the read stops 3 residues before it. The genes are TRBV18 and TRBJ2-1; 8 bases match TRBD2. The CDR3 length is 17 residues. Per germline, CDR1 KGHSH and CDR2 LQKENI. J lost 0 bases, V lost 6 bases, and 10 bases had no gene match. This CDR3 is CASSPLSGTSSYNEQFF. CDR3 DNA (partial): TGTGCCAGCTCTCCCTTATCCGGGACTAGCTCCTACAATGAG.

Turning to this clone: The read ends 3 residues before the CDR3 terminus; that terminus is restored from the germline J gene. The chain uses TRBV7-9 and TRBJ2-5; D is unresolved. V was cut by 2 bases and J by 3 bases, with 7 bases left in between. Germline V lookup: CDR1 SEHNR, CDR2 FQNEAQ (reference sequence). The CDR3 is 13 residues long. The CDR3 bases that were read are TGTGCCAGCAGCTTATTAACAAAAGAGACC. Translating gives CASSLLTKET. The whole CDR3 region reads CASSLLTKETQYF.

This clone was recorded a few times. Coverage ceases 3 residues before the CDR3 finishes, and the germline J gene fills in the end. V usage is TRBV18 and J usage is TRBJ2-1; 12 positions match TRBD1. This CDR3 region has 17 residues. Trimming removed 3 bases from V and 6 bases from J; junction bases left unmatched: 9. Germline V lookup: CDR1 KGHSH, CDR2 LQKENI. CDR3 sequence reads: CASSPIPGTGGINEQFF. The covered CDR3 bases are TGTGCCAGCTCACCTATCCCGGGGACAGGGGGCATCAATGAG.

This clone was seen a handful of times. Incomplete CDR3 DNA: TGTGCCAGTAGTAACCACGGGCCAGGGGGTGGCTACGAG. Protein: CASSNHGPGGGYE. The whole CDR3 is CASSNHGPGGGYEQYF. This chain uses TRBV19 with TRBJ2-7; 7 bases are a match to TRBD1. The read gets to within 3 residues of the CDR3 end, and the germline J gene fills in the rest. Germline V gives CDR1 LNHDA, CDR2 SQIVND (reference sequence). The CDR3 covers 16 residues. The trim removed 4 bases at V and 3 bases at J, leaving 12 bases unmatched.

The table lists this clone with a few counts. The CDR3 end is not reached by the read, which stops 3 residues before it; the germline J gene fills it in. The chain recombines TRBV7-9 with TRBJ2-1; D may be TRBD1 (6 bases). CDR3 length: 14 amino acids. Trimming took 4 bases from V and 5 from J, leaving 12 bases between them. Germline CDR1 and CDR2: SEHNR and FQNEAQ (reference sequence). The CDR3: CASSYRQDNNEQFF. The part of the CDR3 DNA that was read is TGTGCCAGCAGCTATCGACAGGACAACAATGAG.

This clone occurred a few times. The CDR3 end is not reached by the read, which stops 3 residues before it; the germline J gene fills it in. V is TRBV6-2 or TRBV6-3 and J is TRBJ2-7; a possible D gene is TRBD1 (6 bases). CDR3 length: 15 amino acids. Deletions cut 5 bases from V and 4 bases from J, with 18 bases between. Germline CDR1 and CDR2: MNHEY and SVGEGT. CDR3 bases read: TGTGCCAGCAGTCATGGACAGAGTATTCGGTACGAG. Its translation: CASSHGQSIRYE. The whole CDR3 protein reads CASSHGQSIRYEQYF.

With respect to this clone: Read coverage stops 3 residues before the CDR3 terminus; the germline J gene supplies the remainder. The V and J genes are TRBV19 and TRBJ2-7, with D hard to call. This CDR3 contains 13 residues. V lost 6 bases, J lost 0 bases, and 9 bases lay in between. Germline-derived CDR1 and CDR2 are LNHDA and SQIVND (reference sequence). The sequenced CDR3 bases are TGTGCCAGTAGAAGCCCGAACTCCTACGAG. Translated, it gives CASRSPNSYE. The full CDR3 is CASRSPNSYEQYF.

This clone has just a few counts. The junction and the germline gene differ at one end; a read error may be behind it. The read ends 3 residues before the CDR3 terminus; that terminus is restored from the germline J gene. This chain uses TRBV7-9 with TRBJ1-1, with 9 bases matching TRBD1. Looked up from germline, CDR1 is SEHNR and CDR2 is FQNEAQ (reference sequence). The CDR3 length is 13 residues. CDR3 DNA (partial): TGTTCCAGCAGCTCGGGACAGGGCCCTGAA. It encodes CSSSSGQGPE. The full CDR3 reads CSSSSGQGPEAFF.

This clone showed up just a few times. The read stops 3 residues short of the end of the CDR3; the missing end is completed from the germline J gene. This chain joins TRBV7-6 and TRBJ2-1; 9 nucleotides align to TRBD2. The CDR3 spans 18 residues. V was pared by 1 base and J by 2 bases, with 9 bases of the junction left unmatched. CDR1 and CDR2 (germline): SGHVS, FNYEAQ. The sequenced CDR3 bases are TGTGCCAGCAGCTTAGTTCAGGCGGGGGGGCCCCCCTACAATGAG. Protein: CASSLVQAGGPPYNE. The whole CDR3 reads CASSLVQAGGPPYNEQFF.

This clone was detected only a few times. The sequenced part of the CDR3 DNA is TGTGCCAGCTCACCGGGACTAGCGTACACCGGGGAG. Translated, it gives CASSPGLAYTGE. The entire CDR3 sequence reads CASSPGLAYTGELFF. The chain has TRBV18 and TRBJ2-2; 10 bases fit TRBD2. The CDR3 is cut off 3 residues early in the read; its end comes from the germline J gene. V was pared by 3 bases and J by 3 bases, with 1 base of the junction left unmatched. This CDR3 region has 15 residues. Looked up from germline, CDR1 is KGHSH and CDR2 is LQKENI. The entire variable domain, with the rest obtained from reference TRBV18 and TRBJ2-2, is as follows: NAGVMQNPRHLVRRRGQEARLRCSPMKGHSHVYWYRQLPEEGLKFMVYLQKENIIDESGMPKERFSAEFPKEGPSILRIQQVVRGDSAAYFCASSPGLAYTGELFFGEGSRLTVL.

Sample share makes this clone medium-sized. Read data end 3 residues before the CDR3 end; the end is taken from the germline J gene. V is TRBV6-4 and J is TRBJ1-1, with a possible D match to TRBD1 (6 bases). In germline, CDR1 is MRHNA, CDR2 SNTAGT. V lost 0 bases and J 4 bases, leaving 9 bases between the germline ends. This CDR3 is 14 amino acids long. CDR3 DNA, as far as it was read: TGTGCCAGCAGTGACTCGTACAGGGCCACTGAA. Its protein is CASSDSYRATE. The whole CDR3 sequence is CASSDSYRATEAFF.

Comment on this clone: From the germline J gene comes the end of the CDR3, since the read stops 3 residues before it. The chain couples TRBV7-2 to TRBJ2-3; 7 bases map to TRBD1. J gave up 5 bases and V 3 bases, and 8 bases lay outside the gene matches. The CDR3 has 15 residues. Germline values: CDR1 SGHTA, CDR2 FQGNSA. CDR3 DNA (partial): TGTGCCAGCAGCTTCCGACAGGGTGAGGGAGATACG. It encodes CASSFRQGEGDT. Given in full, the CDR3 is CASSFRQGEGDTQYF.

A word on this clone: The read terminates 3 residues ahead of where the CDR3 ends, so the germline J gene completes it. The chain joins TRBV19 to TRBJ1-5; 9 bases are a match to TRBD1. J lost 7 bases, V lost 9 bases, and 19 bases had no gene match. The germline V gene encodes CDR1 LNHDA and CDR2 SQIVND (reference sequence). This CDR3 comprises 17 residues. CDR3 DNA (partial): TGTGCCAGCAACAAGGGGGTGGGGGACAGGGTATACCAGCCC. The encoded protein is CASNKGVGDRVYQP. In full, the CDR3 reads CASNKGVGDRVYQPQHF.

A note on this clone: Read data end 3 residues before the CDR3 end; the end is taken from the germline J gene. J is TRBJ2-7 and V is TRBV18; D might be TRBD1 (6 bases). The CDR3 consists of 15 residues. V lost 1 base, J lost 2 bases, and 12 bases lay in between. Germline loops: CDR1 KGHSH, CDR2 LQKENI. CDR3 DNA, as far as it was read: TGTGCCAGCTCACCACAGGGGGATTTAGCCTACGAG. Translating it yields CASSPQGDLAYE. The entire CDR3 protein reads CASSPQGDLAYEQYF.

This clone was counted many times. The read ends 3 residues shy of where the CDR3 ends; the end is completed using the germline J gene. J is TRBJ1-2 and V is TRBV7-2, with D unresolved. Germline V gene sequence: CDR1 SGHTA, CDR2 FQGNSA. The length of the CDR3 is 11 residues. Trimming left V 6 bases short and J 4 bases short, with 6 bases between. CDR3 in amino acids: CASRNSYGYTF. CDR3 bases read: TGTGCCAGCAGGAACAGCTATGGC. The entire variable domain, with the rest obtained from reference TRBV7-2 and TRBJ1-2, is as follows: GAGVSQSPSNKVTEKGKDVELRCDPISGHTALYWYRQSLGQGLEFLIYFQGNSAPDKSGLPSDRFSAERTGGSVSTLTIQRTQQEDSAVYLCASRNSYGYTFGSGTRLTVV.

This clone is termed medium-sized. The chain's CDR3 is CASSGTGSGELFF. CDR3 DNA, as far as it was read: TGTGCCAGTAGCGGGACAGGGAGCGGGGAG. J is TRBJ2-2 and V is TRBV19; 9 nucleotides match TRBD1. The read ends 3 residues before the CDR3 terminus; that terminus is restored from the germline J gene. The germline V gene has CDR1 LNHDA and CDR2 SQIVND (reference sequence). V trimming: 6 bases; J trimming: 7 bases; junction bases outside the gene matches: 3. This CDR3 has 13 amino acids.

Worth noting for this clone: Read sequence stops 3 residues before the CDR3 end, and the germline J gene provides the missing end. This chain links TRBV18 with TRBJ2-1, with D perhaps matching TRBD1 (6 bases). This CDR3 spans 14 amino acids. CDR1 KGHSH and CDR2 LQKENI come from the germline V gene. V was trimmed by 1 base and J by 5 bases, leaving 9 bases between them. The chain's CDR3 is CASSPQAGDNEQFF. The part of the CDR3 DNA that was read is TGTGCCAGCTCACCACAGGCAGGGGACAATGAG.

The table lists this clone with a few counts. The observed sequence ends 3 residues before the CDR3 terminus, with the missing tail filled in from the germline J gene. This sequence joins TRBV18 and TRBJ2-7; maybe TRBD2 (6 bases). This CDR3 comprises 15 residues. Germline V gives CDR1 KGHSH, CDR2 LQKENI. V was pared by 2 bases and J by 1 base, with 12 bases between. The CDR3 sequence is CASSPGGVLSYEQYF. The sequenced part of the CDR3 DNA is TGTGCCAGCTCACCAGGCGGGGTTCTGTCCTACGAG.

As to this clone: The read finishes 3 residues shy of the CDR3 end, and the germline J gene is used to complete it. The chain employs TRBV18 and TRBJ1-1; no reliable D call. Germline CDR1 KGHSH, CDR2 LQKENI. The CDR3 extends over 13 amino acids. The V and J ends lost 4 bases and 3 bases respectively, with 9 bases between them. Here the CDR3 reads CASSLIRDTEAFF. The part of the CDR3 DNA that was read is TGTGCCAGCTCACTCATAAGGGACACTGAA.

This clone was detected a few times. The CDR3 end is not reached by the read, which stops 3 residues before it; the germline J gene fills it in. The rearrangement joins TRBV7-2 to TRBJ2-7; tentative D call: TRBD1 (6 bases). Germline V lookup: CDR1 SGHTA, CDR2 FQGNSA. The germline V and J ends were trimmed by 8 bases and 6 bases, with 17 bases remaining between them. The CDR3 totals 13 residues. CDR3 DNA, as far as it was read: TGTGCCAGCGCGGACAGAAGGGATTGCGAG. Translating gives CASADRRDCE. The full CDR3 protein reads CASADRRDCEQYF.

Comment on this clone: The CDR3 extends 3 residues past the end of the read, so its final part is completed from the germline J gene. The rearrangement uses TRBV7-9 and TRBJ2-1, with D maybe TRBD1 (5 bases). The CDR3 covers 15 residues. The V end lost 1 base, the J end lost 8 bases, and 15 bases lay between the germline ends. Germline loops: CDR1 SEHNR, CDR2 FQNEAQ (reference sequence). CDR3 amino acids: CASSLVGPSADEQFF. The DNA read from the CDR3 is TGTGCCAGCAGCTTAGTGGGGCCCTCCGCTGATGAG.

This clone rates as medium-sized. The CDR3 end falls 3 residues outside the read, so it is completed with the germline J gene. The chain uses TRBV18 and TRBJ1-1; 7 bases line up with TRBD1. Trimming at V came to 3 bases and at J to 1 base, leaving 5 bases not matched to a gene. Germline V lookup: CDR1 KGHSH, CDR2 LQKENI. This CDR3 has 15 amino acids. The sequenced part of the CDR3 DNA is TGTGCCAGCTCACCCCAGGGACAGTCGAACACTGAA. Translation gives CASSPQGQSNTE. The whole CDR3 reads CASSPQGQSNTEAFF.

In regard to this clone: Read coverage stops 3 residues before the CDR3 terminus; the germline J gene supplies the remainder. The rearrangement uses TRBV19 and TRBJ2-1; 7 bases fit TRBD2. Trimming took 3 bases from V and 7 from J; bases not matched to a gene: 6. CDR3 size: 14 residues. Germline V CDR1 and CDR2: LNHDA, SQIVND (reference sequence). CDR3 bases read: TGTGCCAGTAGTATTGGGTCGCGGGGGAATGAG. Translated: CASSIGSRGNE. The whole CDR3 sequence reads CASSIGSRGNEQFF. The whole variable domain, remainder taken from reference TRBV19 and TRBJ2-1, is DGGITQSPKYLFRKEGQNVTLSCEQNLNHDAMYWYRQDPGQGLRLIYYSQIVNDFQKGDIAEGYSVSREKKESFPLTVTSAQKNPTAFYLCASSIGSRGNEQFFGPGTRLTVL.